Following are 21 T cell receptor beta chains from one sample sequenced in a study of cytomegalovirus exposure and HLA in healthy donors. Using immunoSEQ multiplex PCR, the repertoire was profiled, and TCRdb retains in-frame clones only, with some absent. This sample has 82,000 or so clones; 90% to 95% occur once, and the top ten carry 0.55% to 0.75%. Sequenced sample: PBMCs. These receptor sequences come from a man younger than 35 in good health and CMV-seronegative.

The chain is built from TRBV6-1 and TRBJ2-5, with D possibly being TRBD1 (6 bases). This CDR3 has 14 amino acids. Germline CDR1 MNHNS, CDR2 SASEGT. The ends were cut back, 5 bases at V and 5 bases at J, with 15 bases in the middle. In DNA, the CDR3 is TGTGCCAGCAGTCCACAGGGTCTCGGGGAGACCCAGTACTTC. It translates to CASSPQGLGETQYF.

The chain combines TRBV2 with TRBJ1-1; 7 positions match TRBD1. CDR1 is SNHLY, CDR2 FYNNEI, per germline. With V trimmed by 7 bases and J by 8 bases, 10 bases remained unmatched. This CDR3 has 13 amino acids. CDR3 in DNA: TGTGCCAGCACCCGGGACAGCCCCTCCGAAGCTTTCTTT. It yields the protein CASTRDSPSEAFF.

The chain joins TRBV7-9 to TRBJ2-5; D ambiguous. CDR1 SEHNR and CDR2 FQNEAQ come from the germline V gene (reference sequence). V gave up 4 bases and J gave up 1 base, with 10 bases separating them. The CDR3 extends over 14 amino acids. CDR3 DNA sequence: TGTGCCAGCAGCTCCTCGGGTAGCCAAGAGACCCAGTACTTC. Translation gives CASSSSGSQETQYF.

About this clone itself: A junction end diverges from the germline sequence, so it may reflect a read error. The genes are TRBV6-6 and TRBJ2-2; 8 bases align to TRBD2. The germline CDR1 and CDR2 sequences are MNHNY and SVGAGI (reference sequence). The CDR3 covers 11 residues. As DNA, the CDR3 is TGCGCCCACGGGGGGGAAGGGGAGCTGTTTTTT. Translation: CAHGGEGELFF.

The J gene is TRBJ2-7, the V gene TRBV27, with D maybe TRBD2 (5 bases). V lost 5 bases and J 0 bases, leaving 17 bases between the germline ends. Germline lookup yields CDR1 MNHEY and CDR2 SMNVEV (reference sequence). The CDR3 sequence is 16 residues long. CDR3 region: CASSPILTAGSYEQYF. CDR3 sequence (DNA): TGTGCCAGCAGTCCGATTCTCACCGCGGGCTCCTACGAGCAGTACTTC.

This chain joins TRBV7-2 and TRBJ1-2; D unresolved. Germline V lookup: CDR1 SGHTA, CDR2 FQGNSA. The CDR3 is 14 amino acids. Trimming left V 5 bases short and J 8 bases short, with 18 bases between. CDR3 residues: CASSPGPNAGGYTF. In DNA, the CDR3 is TGTGCCAGCAGCCCCGGCCCAAATGCGGGCGGCTACACCTTC.

This chain joins TRBV7-9 and TRBJ1-1, with D possibly TRBD1 on 6 matching bases. The V and J ends lost 5 bases and 1 base respectively, with 11 bases between them. This CDR3 region has 14 residues. Germline V CDR1 and CDR2: SEHNR, FQNEAQ (reference sequence). CDR3 amino acids: CASSPGQKNTEAFF. CDR3 sequence (DNA): TGTGCCAGCAGCCCGGGACAAAAGAACACTGAAGCTTTCTTT.

The chain carries TRBV19 and TRBJ1-2; the D is unclear. This CDR3 is 12 amino acids long. The germline CDR1 and CDR2 sequences are LNHDA and SQIVND (reference sequence). The V and J ends lost 10 bases and 3 bases respectively, with 12 bases between them. The CDR3 sequence is CATGEGYYGYTF. In DNA form, the CDR3 reads TGTGCCACCGGGGAGGGTTACTATGGCTACACCTTC.

This clone has only one observation. The chain is built from TRBV7-2 and TRBJ1-1; TRBD1 is a possible D gene (5 bases). The CDR3 is 15 residues long. V gave up 1 base and J gave up 1 base, with 10 bases separating them. Germline V gives CDR1 SGHTA, CDR2 FQGNSA. CDR3 nucleotide sequence: TGTGCCAGCAGCTTAGAGGAGGGGTGGAACACTGAAGCTTTCTTT. It translates to CASSLEEGWNTEAFF.

The CDR3 here is CASSLSVSENTEAFF. The CDR3 DNA reads as TGTGCCAGCAGTTTATCAGTCAGCGAGAACACTGAAGCTTTCTTT. The chain couples TRBV27 to TRBJ1-1; D unclear. Trimming pared 0 bases from V and 1 base from J, leaving 9 bases between. The CDR3 runs to 15 residues. CDR1 is MNHEY and CDR2 is SMNVEV in the germline V gene (reference sequence).

The rearrangement uses TRBV6-6 and TRBJ2-7; tentatively, D is TRBD1 (5 bases). V shed 7 bases and J shed 0 bases, with 16 bases lying between them. Looked up from germline, CDR1 is MNHNY and CDR2 is SVGAGI (reference sequence). The CDR3 contains 15 residues. This chain's CDR3 is CASTLWTPSSYEQYF. The CDR3 DNA sequence: TGTGCCAGCACCCTTTGGACACCGAGCTCCTACGAGCAGTACTTC.

The J gene is TRBJ2-7, the V gene TRBV29-1, with 7 nucleotides matching TRBD1. J was trimmed by 2 bases and V by 4 bases; bases with no gene match: 5. Germline loops: CDR1 SQVTM, CDR2 ANQGSEA. The CDR3 covers 13 residues. The DNA of the CDR3 is TGCAGCGTTGTTTCCGGGACAGCCTACGAGCAGTACTTC. Translated: CSVVSGTAYEQYF.

The chain employs TRBV15 and TRBJ1-2; D is undetermined. Germline V lookup: CDR1 LNHNV, CDR2 YYDKDF (reference sequence). The CDR3 is 15 residues long. The germline V and J ends were trimmed by 0 bases and 0 bases, with 8 bases remaining between them. CDR3 bases: TGTGCCACCAGCAGAGAGCGAAGAGCTAACTATGGCTACACCTTC. Residues: CATSRERRANYGYTF.

This clone has just one count. This chain joins TRBV29-1 and TRBJ1-2; no clear D. The V gene's germline CDR1 is SQVTM and CDR2 ANQGSEA. The V end was cut by 6 bases, the J end by 4 bases, with 15 bases between. The CDR3 covers 13 residues. The CDR3 bases are TGCAGCGTGGTAGACAAGATGTCCTATGGCTACACCTTC. Its translation is CSVVDKMSYGYTF.

The count of this clone is one. V and J are TRBV5-1 and TRBJ2-2; 11 bases map to TRBD1. CDR3 length: 16 amino acids. The V segment lost 3 bases and the J segment 4 bases; nucleotides outside the gene matches: 5. Looked up from germline, CDR1 is SGHRS and CDR2 is YFSETQ. As DNA, the CDR3 is TGCGCCAGCAGCTCGGACAGGGGGCTCGTCACCGGGGAGCTGTTTTTT. This encodes CASSSDRGLVTGELFF.

The genes are TRBV5-1 and TRBJ2-7, with TRBD2 matching over 8 bases. J lost 1 base, V lost 1 base, and 1 base had no gene match. The CDR3 has 14 residues. The germline CDR1 and CDR2 sequences are SGHRS and YFSETQ. The CDR3 here is CASSLSSGSYEQYF. The DNA for the CDR3 is TGCGCCAGCAGCTTGTCTAGCGGGTCCTACGAGCAGTACTTC.

This rearrangement joins TRBV6-6 to TRBJ1-1; TRBD1 matches 8 bases. The V segment lost 2 bases and the J segment 4 bases; nucleotides outside the gene matches: 6. The germline gives CDR1 MNHNY, CDR2 SVGAGI (reference sequence). The CDR3 length is 15 residues. The CDR3 bases are TGTGCCAGCAGTTACCCACAGGGGGGGGGCACTGAAGCTTTCTTT. Amino acids: CASSYPQGGGTEAFF.

This chain connects TRBV5-1 to TRBJ1-6, with 7 bases fitting TRBD1. Germline V gene data show CDR1 as SGHRS and CDR2 as YFSETQ. The CDR3 spans 14 residues. The trim removed 3 bases at V and 6 bases at J, leaving 3 bases unmatched. CDR3 DNA: TGCGCCAGCAGCTCCGGGACAGTTAATTCACCCCTCCACTTT. Its protein product is CASSSGTVNSPLHF. The full variable domain, its missing parts supplied by reference TRBV5-1 and TRBJ1-6, is KAGVTQTPRYLIKTRGQQVTLSCSPISGHRSVSWYQQTPGQGLQFLFEYFSETQRNKGNFPGRFSGRQFSNSRSEMNVSTLELGDSALYLCASSSGTVNSPLHFGNGTRLTVT.

The chain recombines TRBV19 with TRBJ1-1, with TRBD1 identical over 7 bases. The CDR3 extends over 14 amino acids. V was clipped by 1 base and J by 5 bases; unmatched bases: 4. Germline values: CDR1 LNHDA, CDR2 SQIVND (reference sequence). The CDR3: CASSIVPGGTEAFF. The DNA for the CDR3 is TGTGCCAGTAGTATAGTTCCAGGGGGGACTGAAGCTTTCTTT. The complete variable domain, with remaining parts taken from reference TRBV19 and TRBJ1-1, reads DGGITQSPKYLFRKEGQNVTLSCEQNLNHDAMYWYRQDPGQGLRLIYYSQIVNDFQKGDIAEGYSVSREKKESFPLTVTSAQKNPTAFYLCASSIVPGGTEAFFGQGTRLTVV.

V gene TRBV18 combines with J gene TRBJ2-2; TRBD1 agrees at 7 bases. Trimming removed 5 bases from V and 6 bases from J; junction bases left unmatched: 6. CDR1 is KGHSH, CDR2 LQKENI, per germline. The CDR3 spans 14 residues. The CDR3 bases are TGTGCCAGCTCATCTACCACAGGGGCCGGGGAGCTGTTTTTT. Its protein product is CASSSTTGAGELFF.

A single count supports this clone. J is TRBJ2-4 and V is TRBV15; D is ambiguous. V shed 0 bases and J shed 6 bases, with 6 bases lying between them. Germline CDR1 LNHNV, CDR2 YYDKDF (reference sequence). CDR3 size: 13 residues. CDR3 coding DNA: TGTGCCACCAGCAGAGACCCGGTAAACATTCAGTACTTC. Protein product: CATSRDPVNIQYF.